Sequencing of this T cell receptor beta chain was carried out in a study of a mutant IDH1 vaccine in newly diagnosed glioma (dated by TCRdb to 2020 to 2023). General notes on the study: Patients were given eight vaccinations, in weeks 1, 3, 5, 7, 11, 15, 19 and 23, which matched visits V03 through V10. Peripheral blood was collected at six visits: V03 (baseline), V05, V07, V10, V12 and V13. Before enrollment, most patients had been given radiochemotherapy with temozolomide as standard therapy, while the rest had received either radiotherapy alone or temozolomide alone. In the chemotherapy-containing groups, vaccination started alongside temozolomide cycles, whereas in patients who had radiotherapy alone it started 4-6 weeks after radiotherapy. Of the approximately 30 treated patients, approximately 62% were male and approximately 38% were female, and a mean age of 40.4 years was recorded. Longitudinal TCRB deep sequencing was done for roughly 23 treated patients, wherever samples were available for exploratory analyses. Results the study describes overall, beyond this receptor: Changes in the top peripheral T cell clonotypes picked up by TCRB sequencing did not appear to be linked to pseudoprogression. Selection of PBMC samples for TCRB deep sequencing was based on availability. Immune responses induced by the vaccine were seen in about 93% of patients across multiple MHC alleles. According to the authors, sample limitations meant that analyses of patient blood samples could not be reproduced.

Library creation used the immunoSEQ multiplex PCR assay. Rearranged TCR beta chain sequences were amplified with the hsTCRB Kit following the manufacturer's protocol. TCRB libraries were sequenced on an Illumina MiSeq. Turning to the authors' computational methods: The kit vendor's proprietary platform handled demultiplexing, trimming and gene mapping. In TCRdb, the immuneACCESS table is reduced to in-frame sequences with V and J assigned. These tables do not hold every clone; where another copy was compared, an unresolved V gene accounts for under half, and the others remain unexplained. The V and J calls and clone size were taken over from that table, and D and trimming were inferred from the DNA. The sample table holds roughly 39,000 clones, of which more than 75% were seen once. Together, the top ten hold over 4.5% of the sample. Interpreted using the paper, the time point label stands for: week 5, during vaccination. Each vaccine dose, consisting of 300 ug of a 20-mer mutant IDH1 peptide in Montanide, was administered subcutaneously with topical imiquimod. Donors had newly diagnosed WHO grade 3 or 4 IDH1-mutant astrocytomas with loss of nuclear ATRX. The samples were drawn from NOA16, a multicentre, single-arm, open-label phase I trial in Germany that tested a mutant IDH1 peptide vaccine in humans for the first time. Genomic DNA for TCRB sequencing was extracted from EDTA blood using the DNeasy Blood and Tissue Kit.

To note about this clone: What antigen it recognizes has not been identified. Per-nucleotide qualities are absent, and no much larger clonotype sits a single base away.

Trimming costs V 6 bases and J 6 bases, and their ends lie 17 bases apart. CDR1 and CDR2 were assigned from the germline V gene (reference sequence) as MNHNY and SVGAGI. Inclusive of the bounding cysteine and phenylalanine, the CDR3 is 15 residues long. Of the read, only the CDR3 DNA is kept; its 45 bases are in frame from base 1. Source: PBMCs, taken from a glioma patient whose treatment included an IDH1 peptide vaccine. The TCR was taken from a man aged 35 to 55 with glioma. The chain was built from TRBV6-6 and TRBJ1-4; TRBD1 is perhaps the D gene, given 6 matching bases. CDR3 protein: CASRDRQDSYEKLFF. The bases read TGTGCCAGCAGAGACCGACAGGACTCGTATGAAAAACTGTTTTTT.